This passage covers 8 T cell receptor beta chains from one sample sequenced in a study of T cells in Graves' hyperthyroidism and ophthalmopathy. Using RNA transcripts as the source, TCR beta CDR3 regions were amplified. Initially, a first-round RT-PCR of the TCR CDR3 employed the HTBI primer set. TCRdb re-called the multiplex PCR reads through MiXCR, storing one row per CDR3 protein. This sample has about 520,000 distinct CDR3 sequences; roughly a quarter occur once, and the top ten carry roughly 12%. Sequencing was performed on blood. These receptors were obtained from a young woman with Graves' ophthalmopathy.

The chain joins TRBV25-1 to TRBJ1-2; the D gene is possibly TRBD1 (5 bases). V shed 1 base and J shed 4 bases, with 13 bases lying between them. CDR3 length: 15 amino acids. Looked up from germline, CDR1 is MGHDK and CDR2 is SYGVNS. CDR3 in DNA: TGTGCCAGCAGTGAATTCGGGGGTTCGGGCTATGGCTACACCTTC. The encoded protein is CASSEFGGSGYGYTF.

This clonotype was counted only a few times. The V call is TRBV10-3, the J call TRBJ2-7; the D call may be TRBD1 or TRBD2 (5 bases each). The germline V and J ends were trimmed by 6 bases and 0 bases, with 12 bases remaining between them. The CDR3 is made up of 14 amino acids. Germline CDR1 is ENHRY and CDR2 is SYGVKD. The CDR3 DNA is TGTGCCATCAGAAGCGGCAGGGACTCCTACGAGCAGTACTTC. Protein: CAIRSGRDSYEQYF.

This clonotype appeared a single time. This is likely a read error, given that the CDR3 carries no conserved phenylalanine or tryptophan at its end. The rearrangement uses TRBV7-9 and TRBJ1-2, with D tentatively TRBD1 (5 bases). Germline V gene data show CDR1 as SEHNR and CDR2 as FQNEAQ (reference sequence). The CDR3 totals 13 residues. Trimming cost V 2 bases and J 4 bases, with 8 bases left between them. This CDR3 is CASSLRQSYGYTV. As DNA, the CDR3 is TGTGCCAGCAGCTTAAGACAGTCCTATGGCTACACCGTC.

The table lists this clonotype with many counts. This chain connects TRBV2 to TRBJ2-4; 7 bases match TRBD1. The germline V gene encodes CDR1 SNHLY and CDR2 FYNNEI. This CDR3 contains 18 residues. Trimming cost V 4 bases and J 0 bases; bases outside gene matches: 12. CDR3 sequence: CASSVVQGWNLAKNIQYF. CDR3 nucleotide sequence: TGTGCCAGCAGTGTAGTACAGGGGTGGAATCTAGCCAAAAACATTCAGTACTTC.

The table lists this clonotype with many counts. V usage is TRBV20-1 and J usage is TRBJ2-7; 11 positions match TRBD2. The V gene end was trimmed by 6 bases and the J gene end by 1 base; junction bases not matched to a gene: 5. The CDR3 is made up of 14 amino acids. Germline-derived CDR1 and CDR2 are DFQATT and SNEGSKA (reference sequence). The CDR3 region is CSAALAGGSYEQYF. The CDR3 coding sequence is TGCAGTGCAGCGCTAGCGGGGGGATCCTACGAGCAGTACTTC.

The chain links TRBV27 to TRBJ2-5; no definite D call. CDR3 size: 11 residues. Germline lookup yields CDR1 MNHEY and CDR2 SMNVEV (reference sequence). V lost 8 bases and J lost 3, with 7 bases in between. The CDR3 DNA reads as TGTGCCAGCTGGGATGAAGAGACCCAGTACTTC. This gives the protein CASWDEETQYF.

The J gene is TRBJ1-1, the V gene TRBV7-3; D uncertain. The germline V and J ends were trimmed by 4 bases and 3 bases, with 9 bases remaining between them. Germline V gene sequence: CDR1 SGHTA, CDR2 FQGTGA. The CDR3 extends over 13 amino acids. CDR3 DNA: TGTGCCAGCAGCTGGACGGATTACACTGAAGCTTTCTTT. It is translated as CASSWTDYTEAFF.

This clonotype was counted at least ten times. The chain links TRBV2 to TRBJ2-2, with D maybe TRBD1 (6 bases). The CDR3 is made up of 14 amino acids. CDR1 and CDR2 from the germline V gene are SNHLY and FYNNEI. V lost 4 bases and J lost 0, with 6 bases in between. CDR3 nucleotides: TGTGCCAGCAGTGGGACAGCGAACACCGGGGAGCTGTTTTTT. Translation: CASSGTANTGELFF.